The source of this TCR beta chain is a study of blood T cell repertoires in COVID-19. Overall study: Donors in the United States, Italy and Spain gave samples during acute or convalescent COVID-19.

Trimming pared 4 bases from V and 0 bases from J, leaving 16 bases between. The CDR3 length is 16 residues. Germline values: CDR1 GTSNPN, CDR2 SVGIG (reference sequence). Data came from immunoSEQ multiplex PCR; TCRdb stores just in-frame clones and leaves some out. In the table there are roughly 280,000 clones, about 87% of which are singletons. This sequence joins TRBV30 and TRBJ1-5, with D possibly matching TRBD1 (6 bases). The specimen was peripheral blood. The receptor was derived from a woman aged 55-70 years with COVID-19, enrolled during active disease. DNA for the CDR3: TGTGCCTGGACAGGTGGAGTAGGGGGTAGCAATCAGCCCCAGCATTTT. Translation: CAWTGGVGGSNQPQHF. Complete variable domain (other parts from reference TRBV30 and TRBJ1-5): SQTIHQWPATLVQPVGSPLSLECTVEGTSNPNLYWYRQAAGRGLQLLFYSVGIGQISSEVPQNLSASRPQDRQFILSSKKLLLSDSGFYLCAWTGGVGGSNQPQHFGDGTRLSIL.